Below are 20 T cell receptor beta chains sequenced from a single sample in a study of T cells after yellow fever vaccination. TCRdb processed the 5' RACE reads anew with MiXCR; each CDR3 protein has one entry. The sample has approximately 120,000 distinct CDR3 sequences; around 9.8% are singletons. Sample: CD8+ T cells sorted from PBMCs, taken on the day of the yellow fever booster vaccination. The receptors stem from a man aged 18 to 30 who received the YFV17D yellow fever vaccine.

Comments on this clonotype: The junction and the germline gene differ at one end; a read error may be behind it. The CDR3 bases are TGCGCCAGCAGACAAGGCTACGAGCAGAACTTC. It translates to CASRQGYEQNF. J is TRBJ2-7 and V is TRBV10-2; D not certain. Germline-derived CDR1 and CDR2 are WSHSY and SAAADI. The CDR3 loop spans 11 amino acids.

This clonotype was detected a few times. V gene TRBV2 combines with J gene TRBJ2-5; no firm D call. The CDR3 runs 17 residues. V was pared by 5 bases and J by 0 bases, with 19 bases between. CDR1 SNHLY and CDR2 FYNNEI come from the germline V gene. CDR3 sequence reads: CASSKGSAVRHQETQYF. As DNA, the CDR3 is TGTGCCAGCAGTAAAGGATCCGCAGTTAGGCACCAAGAGACCCAGTACTTC.

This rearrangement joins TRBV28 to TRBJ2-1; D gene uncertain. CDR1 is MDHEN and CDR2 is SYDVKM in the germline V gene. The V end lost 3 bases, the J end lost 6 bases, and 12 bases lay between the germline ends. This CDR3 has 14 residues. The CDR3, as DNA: TGTGCCAGCAGTTTGGGATTAGGTGGCAATGAGCAGTTCTTC. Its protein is CASSLGLGGNEQFF.

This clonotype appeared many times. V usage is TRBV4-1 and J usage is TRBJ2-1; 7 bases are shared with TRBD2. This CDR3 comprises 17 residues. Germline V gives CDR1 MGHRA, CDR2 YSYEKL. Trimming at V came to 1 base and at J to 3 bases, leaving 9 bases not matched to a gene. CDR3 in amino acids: CASSQGSGLVLYNEQFF. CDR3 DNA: TGCGCCAGCAGCCAAGGGAGCGGACTAGTCCTCTACAATGAGCAGTTCTTC.

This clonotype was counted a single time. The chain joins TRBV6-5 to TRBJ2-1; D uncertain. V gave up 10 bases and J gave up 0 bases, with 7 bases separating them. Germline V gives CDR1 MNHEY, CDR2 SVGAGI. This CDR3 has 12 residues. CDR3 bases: TGTGCCACGCGGTACTCCTACAATGAGCAGTTCTTC. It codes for CATRYSYNEQFF.

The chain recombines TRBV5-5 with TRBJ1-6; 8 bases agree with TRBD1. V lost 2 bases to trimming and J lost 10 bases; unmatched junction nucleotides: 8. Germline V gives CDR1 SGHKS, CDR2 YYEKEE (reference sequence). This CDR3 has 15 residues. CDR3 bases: TGTGCCAGCAGCTTCTGGACAGGGTCAGGCTCACCCCTCCACTTT. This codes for CASSFWTGSGSPLHF.

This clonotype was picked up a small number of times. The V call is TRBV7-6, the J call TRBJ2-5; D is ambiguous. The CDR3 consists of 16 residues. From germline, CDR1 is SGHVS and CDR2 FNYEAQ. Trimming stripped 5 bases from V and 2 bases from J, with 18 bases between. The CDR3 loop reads CASSASNPGIQETQYF. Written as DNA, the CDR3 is TGTGCCAGCAGCGCCTCGAACCCGGGTATACAAGAGACCCAGTACTTC.

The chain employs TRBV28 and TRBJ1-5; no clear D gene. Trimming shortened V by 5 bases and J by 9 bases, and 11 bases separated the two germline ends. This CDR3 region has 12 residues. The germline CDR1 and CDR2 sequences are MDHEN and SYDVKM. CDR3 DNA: TGTGCCAGCAGTGGAGGTTCGTGGCCCCAGCATTTT. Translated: CASSGGSWPQHF. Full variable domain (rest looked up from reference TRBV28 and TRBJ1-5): DVKVTQSSRYLVKRTGEKVFLECVQDMDHENMFWYRQDPGLGLRLIYFSYDVKMKEKGDIPEGYSVSREKKERFSLILESASTNQTSMYLCASSGGSWPQHFGDGTRLSIL.

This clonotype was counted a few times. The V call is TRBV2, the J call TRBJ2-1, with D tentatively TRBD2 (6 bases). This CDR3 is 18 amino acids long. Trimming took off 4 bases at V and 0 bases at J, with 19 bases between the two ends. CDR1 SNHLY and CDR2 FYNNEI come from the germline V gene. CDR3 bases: TGTGCCAGCAGTGTCGGCGGGGCAGCCTCTAGCTCCTACAATGAGCAGTTCTTC. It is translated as CASSVGGAASSSYNEQFF.

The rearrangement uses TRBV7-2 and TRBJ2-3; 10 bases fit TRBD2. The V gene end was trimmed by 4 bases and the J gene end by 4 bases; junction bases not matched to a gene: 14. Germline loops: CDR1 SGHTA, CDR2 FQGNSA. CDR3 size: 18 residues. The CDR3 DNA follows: TGTGCCAGCAGCTCTCCTGCCGGAGCGGGGGGGCACCCAGATACGCAGTATTTT. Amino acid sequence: CASSSPAGAGGHPDTQYF.

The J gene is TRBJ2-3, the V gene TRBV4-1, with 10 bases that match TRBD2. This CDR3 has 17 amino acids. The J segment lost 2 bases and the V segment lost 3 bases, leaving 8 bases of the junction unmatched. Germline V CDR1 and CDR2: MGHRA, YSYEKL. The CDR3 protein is CASSQEEAGGLTDTQYF. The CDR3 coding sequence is TGCGCCAGCAGCCAGGAAGAAGCGGGGGGGCTCACAGATACGCAGTATTTT.

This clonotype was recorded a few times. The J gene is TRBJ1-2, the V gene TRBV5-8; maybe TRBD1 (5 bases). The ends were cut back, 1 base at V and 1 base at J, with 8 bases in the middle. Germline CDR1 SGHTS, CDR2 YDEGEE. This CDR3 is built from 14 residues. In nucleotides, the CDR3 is TGTGCCAGCAGCTTGAGGAGGGGTAACTATGGCTACACCTTC. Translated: CASSLRRGNYGYTF. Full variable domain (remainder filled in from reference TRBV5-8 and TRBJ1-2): EAGVTQSPTHLIKTRGQQATLRCSPISGHTSVYWYQQALGLGLQFLLWYDEGEERNRGNFPPRFSGRQFPNYSSELNVNALELEDSALYLCASSLRRGNYGYTFGSGTRLTVV.

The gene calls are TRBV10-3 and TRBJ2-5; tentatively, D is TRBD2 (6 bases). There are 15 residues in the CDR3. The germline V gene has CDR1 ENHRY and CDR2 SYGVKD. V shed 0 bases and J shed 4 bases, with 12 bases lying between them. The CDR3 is CAISESPGVGETQYF. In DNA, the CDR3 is TGTGCCATCAGTGAGTCGCCGGGGGTGGGAGAGACCCAGTACTTC.

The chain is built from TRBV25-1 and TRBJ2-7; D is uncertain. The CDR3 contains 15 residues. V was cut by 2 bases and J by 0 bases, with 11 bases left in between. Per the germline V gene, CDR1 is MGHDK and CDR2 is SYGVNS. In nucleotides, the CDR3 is TGTGCCAGCAGTGAAGGACCTCTTAGCTCCTACGAGCAGTACTTC. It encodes CASSEGPLSSYEQYF.

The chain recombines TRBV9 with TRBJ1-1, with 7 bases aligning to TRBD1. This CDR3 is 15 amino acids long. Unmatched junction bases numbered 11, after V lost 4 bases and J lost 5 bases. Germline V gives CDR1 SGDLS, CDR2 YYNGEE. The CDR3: CASSPLPAGGTEAFF. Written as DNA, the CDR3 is TGTGCCAGCAGCCCCCTTCCCGCAGGGGGGACTGAAGCTTTCTTT.

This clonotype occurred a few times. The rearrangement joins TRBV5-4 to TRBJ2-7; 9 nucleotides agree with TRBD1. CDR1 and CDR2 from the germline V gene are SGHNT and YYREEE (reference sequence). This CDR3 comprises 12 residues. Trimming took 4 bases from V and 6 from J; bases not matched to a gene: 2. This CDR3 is CASSLDRGEQYV. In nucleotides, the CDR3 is TGTGCCAGCAGCCTGGACAGGGGCGAGCAGTACGTC.

CDR3 amino acids: CASSLEGDLTDTQYF. In DNA, the CDR3 is TGTGCCAGCAGCTTAGAGGGGGACCTCACAGATACGCAGTATTTT. This chain joins TRBV7-2 and TRBJ2-3; maybe TRBD1 (6 bases). The CDR3 runs 15 residues. Trimming took 1 base from V and 2 from J, leaving 10 bases between them. Germline loops: CDR1 SGHTA, CDR2 FQGNSA.

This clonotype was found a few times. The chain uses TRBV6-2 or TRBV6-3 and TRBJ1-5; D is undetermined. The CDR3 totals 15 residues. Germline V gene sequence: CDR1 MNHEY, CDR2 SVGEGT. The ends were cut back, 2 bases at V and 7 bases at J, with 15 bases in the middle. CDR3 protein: CASSYPPGSRQPQHF. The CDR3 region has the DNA TGTGCCAGCAGTTACCCACCGGGATCCCGCCAGCCCCAGCATTTT.

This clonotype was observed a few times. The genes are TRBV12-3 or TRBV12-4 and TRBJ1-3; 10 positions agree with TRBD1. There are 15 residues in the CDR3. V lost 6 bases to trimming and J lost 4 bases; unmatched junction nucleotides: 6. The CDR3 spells CASSSTGGPGNTIYF. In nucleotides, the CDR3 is TGTGCCAGCAGCTCGACAGGGGGCCCGGGAAACACCATATATTTT.

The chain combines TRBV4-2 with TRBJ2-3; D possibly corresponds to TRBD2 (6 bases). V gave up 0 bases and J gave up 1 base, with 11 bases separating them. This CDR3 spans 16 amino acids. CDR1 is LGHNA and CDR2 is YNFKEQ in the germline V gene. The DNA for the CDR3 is TGTGCCAGCAGCCAAGATGGTGGCGGGGGCACAGATACGCAGTATTTT. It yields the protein CASSQDGGGGTDTQYF.